These 21 T cell receptor beta chains came from one sample sequenced in a study of cytomegalovirus exposure and HLA in healthy donors. PCR was performed using 60 Vbeta and 13 Jbeta primers. Measured with immunoSEQ multiplex PCR; TCRdb has only the in-frame clones, and not every one. Its listing shows about 170,000 clones. The sequencing input was PBMCs. The receptors were gathered from a woman in her sixties in good health and CMV-seronegative.

As DNA, the CDR3 is TGTGCCAGCTCACCAGGACAGGGTGCCGGGGAGCTGTTTTTT. This sequence encodes CASSPGQGAGELFF. The chain links TRBV18 to TRBJ2-2; 8 positions agree with TRBD1. This CDR3 contains 14 residues. V was clipped by 2 bases and J by 6 bases; unmatched bases: 2. CDR1 is KGHSH and CDR2 is LQKENI in the germline V gene.

The chain employs TRBV13 and TRBJ2-1, with 12 nucleotides matching TRBD2. Per germline, CDR1 PRHDT and CDR2 FYEKMQ (reference sequence). V gave up 5 bases and J gave up 9 bases; unmatched junction bases: 8. The CDR3 runs 15 residues. The CDR3 DNA sequence: TGTGCCAGCAGCCCCCGACTAGCGGGAGACCTTGAGCAGTTCTTC. This encodes CASSPRLAGDLEQFF.

This chain uses TRBV5-1 with TRBJ1-1; TRBD1 matches at 8 bases. The CDR3 runs 15 residues. V trimming: 0 bases; J trimming: 4 bases; junction bases outside the gene matches: 5. CDR1 and CDR2 (germline): SGHRS, YFSETQ. The CDR3 coding sequence is TGCGCCAGCAGCTTGGCTGGACAGGGAAGCACTGAAGCTTTCTTT. This encodes CASSLAGQGSTEAFF.

The DNA for the CDR3 is TGCGCCAGCAGGCTGGGGGGGACAGATACGCAGTATTTT. Translating it yields CASRLGGTDTQYF. J is TRBJ2-3 and V is TRBV5-1; 7 nucleotides agree with TRBD2. V shed 5 bases and J 3 bases; nucleotides not matched to a gene: 3. The CDR3 covers 13 residues. Germline loops: CDR1 SGHRS, CDR2 YFSETQ.

The gene calls are TRBV15 and TRBJ2-7; TRBD1 matches at 11 bases. V was pared by 3 bases and J by 4 bases, with 11 bases of the junction left unmatched. CDR3 length equals 17 residues. CDR1 and CDR2 from the germline V gene are LNHNV and YYDKDF (reference sequence). This chain's CDR3 is CATSRNTGTGGLYEQYF. In DNA form, the CDR3 reads TGTGCCACCAGCAGGAATACCGGGACAGGGGGTCTTTACGAGCAGTACTTC.

The genes are TRBV7-2 and TRBJ2-5, with 10 bases identical to TRBD1. CDR3 size: 16 residues. In germline, CDR1 is SGHTA, CDR2 FQGNSA. V dropped 5 bases and J dropped 2; count of bases not matched to a gene: 8. The CDR3 is CASSPWTGGGQETQYF. For the CDR3, the DNA is TGTGCCAGCAGCCCATGGACAGGGGGAGGACAAGAGACCCAGTACTTC.

This chain joins TRBV7-6 and TRBJ2-3, with 7 bases matching TRBD2. The CDR3 contains 15 residues. CDR1 is SGHVS and CDR2 is FNYEAQ in the germline V gene. With 0 bases clipped from V and 2 bases from J, the junction kept 2 bases outside the gene matches. CDR3 sequence reads: CASSLAGGVTDTQYF. The DNA for the CDR3 is TGTGCCAGCAGCTTAGCGGGAGGGGTCACAGATACGCAGTATTTT.

The gene calls are TRBV30 and TRBJ2-7; 11 positions match TRBD2. V gave up 4 bases and J gave up 4 bases; unmatched junction bases: 3. The CDR3 is made up of 13 amino acids. Per the germline V gene, CDR1 is GTSNPN and CDR2 is SVGIG (reference sequence). The CDR3 DNA reads as TGTGCCTGGAAGGCTAGCGGGAGGTACGAGCAGTACTTC. Translated, it gives CAWKASGRYEQYF.

The rearrangement joins TRBV7-9 to TRBJ2-7, with TRBD2 identical over 8 bases. This CDR3 is built from 19 residues. Germline CDR1 is SEHNR and CDR2 is FQNEAQ (reference sequence). V lost 4 bases, J lost 1 base, and 18 bases stayed unmatched. The CDR3 nucleotides are TGTGCCAGCAGCTCGACCCCCGTAGTAGCGGGAAGGTCGTCCTACGAGCAGTACTTC. Translation gives CASSSTPVVAGRSSYEQYF.

V usage is TRBV6-6 and J usage is TRBJ2-1, with a weak D call TRBD2 (5 bases). This CDR3 region has 14 residues. With 6 bases removed from V and 7 bases from J, the gap between germline ends came to 16 bases. Germline lookup yields CDR1 MNHNY and CDR2 SVGAGI (reference sequence). For the CDR3, the DNA is TGTGCCAGCAGAAGGACTCCCTCGGGGAATGAGCAGTTCTTC. It codes for CASRRTPSGNEQFF.

The chain has TRBV6-5 and TRBJ2-5, with 16 bases that match TRBD2. J gave up 5 bases and V 9 bases, and 6 bases lay outside the gene matches. CDR1 and CDR2 from the germline V gene are MNHEY and SVGAGI. The CDR3 sequence is 15 residues long. CDR3 bases: TGTGCCAGTTGGGGACTAGCGGGGGGGCGGGAGACCCAGTACTTC. It codes for CASWGLAGGRETQYF.

As for this clone: The sample has other DNA sequences that encode this CDR3 too. V gene TRBV5-4 combines with J gene TRBJ1-1; TRBD1 aligns across 8 bases. The junction had 9 bases not matched to a gene; V was cut back by 5 bases and J by 3 bases. The germline gives CDR1 SGHNT, CDR2 YYREEE (reference sequence). The CDR3 has 15 amino acids. The chain's CDR3 is CASSSPGGEDTEAFF. The CDR3 DNA is TGTGCCAGCAGTTCCCCAGGGGGCGAGGACACTGAAGCTTTCTTT.

The chain has TRBV15 and TRBJ2-7, with a tentative D call TRBD2 (6 bases). The CDR3 consists of 14 residues. Trimming removed 0 bases from V and 5 bases from J, with 11 bases in between. Germline assignment: CDR1 LNHNV and CDR2 YYDKDF (reference sequence). CDR3 loop: CATSRDWGVDEQYF. CDR3 in DNA: TGTGCCACCAGCAGAGATTGGGGGGTGGACGAGCAGTACTTC.

The chain uses TRBV5-5 and TRBJ2-5, with a tentative D call TRBD1 (6 bases). There are 13 residues in the CDR3. Germline V gene sequence: CDR1 SGHKS, CDR2 YYEKEE (reference sequence). The germline V and J ends were trimmed by 0 bases and 3 bases, with 6 bases remaining between them. CDR3 DNA: TGTGCCAGCAGCTTGGAGGGGGAAGAGACCCAGTACTTC. This encodes CASSLEGEETQYF.

The chain joins TRBV6-6 to TRBJ1-6, with TRBD1 matching over 8 bases. Germline V lookup: CDR1 MNHNY, CDR2 SVGAGI (reference sequence). V trimming: 7 bases; J trimming: 9 bases; junction bases outside the gene matches: 14. The CDR3 loop spans 16 amino acids. The CDR3: CASNRQGSQGVSPLHF. For the CDR3, the DNA is TGTGCCAGCAACCGTCAGGGGTCACAGGGGGTTTCACCCCTCCACTTT.

The gene calls are TRBV19 and TRBJ2-1; 7 bases align to TRBD1. The CDR3 has 17 amino acids. The V and J ends lost 5 bases and 3 bases, in that order; junction bases with no gene match: 13. The germline CDR1 and CDR2 sequences are LNHDA and SQIVND (reference sequence). The CDR3 DNA reads TGTGCCAGTAGTTGGCAGGGGGTACCCCCACTCTACAATGAGCAGTTCTTC. Translation: CASSWQGVPPLYNEQFF.

The chain uses TRBV5-6 and TRBJ2-7; 9 bases are shared with TRBD2. After removal of 0 bases from V and 4 bases from J, the junction contained 11 bases not matched to a gene. The CDR3 runs to 17 residues. CDR1 and CDR2 (germline): SGHDT, YYEEEE. The DNA of the CDR3 is TGTGCCAGCAGCTTGGAGGTTGGTAGCGGGGGTGTTTACGAGCAGTACTTC. It codes for CASSLEVGSGGVYEQYF.

The rearrangement joins TRBV7-2 to TRBJ1-2; TRBD1 agrees at 9 bases. The CDR3 is made up of 14 amino acids. Germline loops: CDR1 SGHTA, CDR2 FQGNSA. V shed 3 bases, J shed 5 bases, and the junction held 4 bases outside the gene matches. CDR3 DNA: TGTGCCAGCAGCTTCTCGGGGACAGGGTATGGCTACACCTTC. Protein product: CASSFSGTGYGYTF.

This chain uses TRBV11-2 with TRBJ1-5; D uncertain. This CDR3 spans 15 amino acids. V was pared by 2 bases and J by 0 bases, with 8 bases between. Germline V gene lookup returns CDR1 SGHAT and CDR2 FQNNGV. The CDR3 sequence is CASSLSTDSNQPQHF. The CDR3 coding sequence is TGTGCCAGCAGCTTAAGCACAGATAGCAATCAGCCCCAGCATTTT.

The CDR3 loop reads CASSQSLGTGEKLFF. In DNA, the CDR3 is TGTGCCAGCAGCCAAAGCCTGGGGACAGGTGAAAAACTGTTTTTT. The chain is built from TRBV28 and TRBJ1-4, with 8 bases identical to TRBD1. This CDR3 comprises 15 residues. J lost 7 bases, V lost 6 bases, and 10 bases had no gene match. The germline CDR1 and CDR2 sequences are MDHEN and SYDVKM.

The rearrangement joins TRBV7-3 to TRBJ2-3; 9 bases fit TRBD2. The CDR3 loop spans 15 amino acids. V trimming: 1 base; J trimming: 4 bases; junction bases outside the gene matches: 3. Germline V gives CDR1 SGHTA, CDR2 FQGTGA. CDR3 sequence: CASSLIAGVADTQYF. The CDR3 DNA is TGTGCCAGCAGCTTAATAGCGGGAGTGGCAGATACGCAGTATTTT.